This T cell receptor (beta chain) was identified in a study of neurological immune-mediated disorders. Study-level findings and limits: TCR-beta repertoires seemed private in all groups, with no expanded CDR3 amino acid sequences shared.

Trimming pared 2 bases from V and 0 bases from J, leaving 5 bases between. The CDR3 is made up of 13 amino acids. From germline, CDR1 is SGDLS and CDR2 YYNGEE. The cDNA came from 5'RACE, which used 10-nucleotide random UMIs. A single run covered 15-18 subjects with over 170 million TCR-beta sequences. One entry per CDR3 protein results from TCRdb running MiXCR on the 5' RACE reads. The sample gives 65,000 to 80,000 distinct CDR3 sequences, 17% of which show up once; roughly 15% is in the top ten. This clonotype was found many times. The target antigen is unknown. The rearrangement joins TRBV9 to TRBJ1-1; D is ambiguous. The sequenced material came from PBMCs. The clonotype originates from a middle-aged woman in good health. CDR3 region: CASSVTVNTEAFF. CDR3 bases: TGTGCCAGCAGCGTCACAGTGAACACTGAAGCTTTCTTT.